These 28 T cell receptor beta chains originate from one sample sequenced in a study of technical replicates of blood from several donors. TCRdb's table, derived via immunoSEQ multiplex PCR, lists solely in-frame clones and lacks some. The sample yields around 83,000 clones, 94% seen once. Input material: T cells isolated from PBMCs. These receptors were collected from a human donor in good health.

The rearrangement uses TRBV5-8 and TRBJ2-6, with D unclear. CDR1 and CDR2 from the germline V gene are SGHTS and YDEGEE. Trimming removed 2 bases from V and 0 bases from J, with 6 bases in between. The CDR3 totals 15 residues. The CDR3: CASSFGSSGANVLTF. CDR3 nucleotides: TGTGCCAGCAGCTTTGGTAGCTCTGGGGCCAACGTCCTGACTTTC.

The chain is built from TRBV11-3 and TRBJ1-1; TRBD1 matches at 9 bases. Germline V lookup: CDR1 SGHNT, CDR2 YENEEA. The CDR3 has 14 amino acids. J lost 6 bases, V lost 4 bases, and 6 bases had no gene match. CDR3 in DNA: TGTGCCAGCAGCTACGTACAGGGGGCCTCTGAAGCTTTCTTT. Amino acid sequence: CASSYVQGASEAFF.

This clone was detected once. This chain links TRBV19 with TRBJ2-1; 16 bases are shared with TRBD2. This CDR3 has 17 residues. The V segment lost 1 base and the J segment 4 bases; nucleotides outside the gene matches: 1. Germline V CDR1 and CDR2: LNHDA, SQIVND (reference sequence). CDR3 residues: CASSIGGLAGGYNEQFF. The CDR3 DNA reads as TGTGCCAGTAGTATAGGGGGACTAGCGGGAGGGTACAATGAGCAGTTCTTC.

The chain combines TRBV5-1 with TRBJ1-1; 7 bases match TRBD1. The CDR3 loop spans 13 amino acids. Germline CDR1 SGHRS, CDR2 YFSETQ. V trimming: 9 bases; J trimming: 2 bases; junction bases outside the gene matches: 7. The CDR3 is CATKHRGNTEAFF. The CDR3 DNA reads TGCGCCACCAAGCACAGGGGAAACACTGAAGCTTTCTTT.

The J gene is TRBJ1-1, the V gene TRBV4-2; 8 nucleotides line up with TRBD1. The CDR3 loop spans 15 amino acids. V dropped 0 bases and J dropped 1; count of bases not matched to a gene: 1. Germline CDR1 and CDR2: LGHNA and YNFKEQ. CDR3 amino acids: CASSQETGENTEAFF. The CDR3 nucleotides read TGTGCCAGCAGCCAAGAGACAGGGGAGAACACTGAAGCTTTCTTT.

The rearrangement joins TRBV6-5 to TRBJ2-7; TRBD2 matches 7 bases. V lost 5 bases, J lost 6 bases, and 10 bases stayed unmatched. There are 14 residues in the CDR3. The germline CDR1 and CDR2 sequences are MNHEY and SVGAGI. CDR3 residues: CASSPLASYSEQYF. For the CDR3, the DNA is TGTGCCAGCAGTCCACTAGCGTCATATAGCGAGCAGTACTTC.

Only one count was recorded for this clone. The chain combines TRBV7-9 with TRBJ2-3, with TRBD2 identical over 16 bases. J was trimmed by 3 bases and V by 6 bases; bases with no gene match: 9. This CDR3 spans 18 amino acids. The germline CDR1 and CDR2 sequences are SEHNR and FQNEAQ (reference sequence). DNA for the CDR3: TGTGCCAGCAGGACGGGACTAGCGGGAGGGCCTTGGACAGATACGCAGTATTTT. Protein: CASRTGLAGGPWTDTQYF.

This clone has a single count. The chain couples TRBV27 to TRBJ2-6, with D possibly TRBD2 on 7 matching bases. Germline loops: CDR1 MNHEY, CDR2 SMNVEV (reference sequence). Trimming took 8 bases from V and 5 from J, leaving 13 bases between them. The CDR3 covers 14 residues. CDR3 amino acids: CASRAGARANVLTF. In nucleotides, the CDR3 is TGTGCCAGCCGCGCGGGGGCTCGGGCCAACGTCCTGACTTTC.

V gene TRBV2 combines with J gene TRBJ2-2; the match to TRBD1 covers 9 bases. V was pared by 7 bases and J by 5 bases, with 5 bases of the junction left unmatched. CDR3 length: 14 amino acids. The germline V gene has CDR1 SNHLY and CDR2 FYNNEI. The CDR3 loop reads CASTDRGETGELFF. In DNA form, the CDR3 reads TGTGCCAGCACCGACAGGGGGGAAACCGGGGAGCTGTTTTTT.

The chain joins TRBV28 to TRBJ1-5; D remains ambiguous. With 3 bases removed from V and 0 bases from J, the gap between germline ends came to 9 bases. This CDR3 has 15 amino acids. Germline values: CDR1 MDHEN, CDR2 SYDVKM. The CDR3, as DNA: TGTGCCAGCAGTTTCCCCTATTATAGCAATCAGCCCCAGCATTTT. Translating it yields CASSFPYYSNQPQHF.

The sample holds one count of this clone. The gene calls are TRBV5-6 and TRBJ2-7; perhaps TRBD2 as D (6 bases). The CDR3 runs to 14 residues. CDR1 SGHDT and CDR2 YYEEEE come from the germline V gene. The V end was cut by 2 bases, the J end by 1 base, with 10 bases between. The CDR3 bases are TGTGCCAGCAGCTTTCCTGGGGGGTCCTACGAGCAGTACTTC. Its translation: CASSFPGGSYEQYF.

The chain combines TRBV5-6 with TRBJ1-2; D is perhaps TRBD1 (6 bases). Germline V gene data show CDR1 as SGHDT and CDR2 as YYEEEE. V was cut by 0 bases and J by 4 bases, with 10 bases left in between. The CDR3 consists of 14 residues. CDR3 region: CASSLGQATYGYTF. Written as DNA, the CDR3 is TGTGCCAGCAGCTTGGGACAGGCGACCTATGGCTACACCTTC.

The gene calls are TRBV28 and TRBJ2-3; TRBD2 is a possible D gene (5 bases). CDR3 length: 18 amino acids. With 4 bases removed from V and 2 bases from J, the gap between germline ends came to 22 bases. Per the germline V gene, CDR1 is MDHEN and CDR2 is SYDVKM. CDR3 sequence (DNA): TGTGCCAGCAGTTCCCAACGCTTAGGACTTAGAAACACAGATACGCAGTATTTT. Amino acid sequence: CASSSQRLGLRNTDTQYF.

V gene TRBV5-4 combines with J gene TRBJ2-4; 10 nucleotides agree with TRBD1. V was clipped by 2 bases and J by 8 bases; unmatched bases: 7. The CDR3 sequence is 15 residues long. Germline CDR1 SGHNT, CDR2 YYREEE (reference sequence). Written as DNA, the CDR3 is TGTGCCAGCAGCTTAACGGCAGGACAGGGGGACATTCAGTACTTC. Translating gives CASSLTAGQGDIQYF.

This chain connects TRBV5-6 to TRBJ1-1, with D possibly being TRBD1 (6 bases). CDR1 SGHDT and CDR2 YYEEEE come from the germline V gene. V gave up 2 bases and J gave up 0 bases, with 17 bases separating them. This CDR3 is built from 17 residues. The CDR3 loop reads CASSFFRGGDMNTEAFF. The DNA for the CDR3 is TGTGCCAGCAGCTTCTTTAGGGGGGGGGACATGAACACTGAAGCTTTCTTT. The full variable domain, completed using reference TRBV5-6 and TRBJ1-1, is DAGVTQSPTHLIKTRGQQVTLRCSPKSGHDTVSWYQQALGQGPQFIFQYYEEEERQRGNFPDRFSGHQFPNYSSELNVNALLLGDSALYLCASSFFRGGDMNTEAFFGQGTRLTVV.

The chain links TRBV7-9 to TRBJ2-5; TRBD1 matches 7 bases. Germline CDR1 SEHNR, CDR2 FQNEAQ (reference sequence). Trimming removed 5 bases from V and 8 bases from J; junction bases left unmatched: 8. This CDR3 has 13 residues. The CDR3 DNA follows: TGTGCCAGCAGCCTGACAGGGACCATAACCCAGTACTTC. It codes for CASSLTGTITQYF.

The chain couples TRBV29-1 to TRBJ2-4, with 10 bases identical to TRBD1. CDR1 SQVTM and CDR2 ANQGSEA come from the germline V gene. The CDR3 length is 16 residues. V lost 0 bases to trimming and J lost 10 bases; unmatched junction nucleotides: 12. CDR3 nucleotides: TGCAGCGTTGAAGATGTATCCGGGACAGGGGAAGGGATTCAGTACTTC. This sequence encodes CSVEDVSGTGEGIQYF.

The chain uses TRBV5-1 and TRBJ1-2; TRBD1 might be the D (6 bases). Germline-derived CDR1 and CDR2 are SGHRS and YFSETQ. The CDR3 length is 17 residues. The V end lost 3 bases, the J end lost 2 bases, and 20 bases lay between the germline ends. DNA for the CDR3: TGCGCCAGCAGCTGGGGGCTTCGGAAGGACGCCAACTATGGCTACACCTTC. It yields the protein CASSWGLRKDANYGYTF. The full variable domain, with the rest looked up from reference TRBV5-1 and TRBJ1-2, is KAGVTQTPRYLIKTRGQQVTLSCSPISGHRSVSWYQQTPGQGLQFLFEYFSETQRNKGNFPGRFSGRQFSNSRSEMNVSTLELGDSALYLCASSWGLRKDANYGYTFGSGTRLTVV.

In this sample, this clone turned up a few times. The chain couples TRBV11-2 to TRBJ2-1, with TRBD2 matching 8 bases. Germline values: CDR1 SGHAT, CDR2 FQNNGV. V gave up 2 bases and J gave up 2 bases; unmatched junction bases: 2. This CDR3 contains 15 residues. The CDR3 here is CASSLSGSPYNEQFF. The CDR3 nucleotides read TGTGCCAGCAGCTTAAGCGGGAGCCCCTACAATGAGCAGTTCTTC.

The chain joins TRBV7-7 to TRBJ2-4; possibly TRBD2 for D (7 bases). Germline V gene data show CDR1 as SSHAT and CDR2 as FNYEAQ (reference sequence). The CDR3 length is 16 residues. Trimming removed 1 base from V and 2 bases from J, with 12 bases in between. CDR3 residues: CASSLVGGRSKNIQYF. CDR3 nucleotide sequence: TGTGCCAGCAGCTTAGTGGGGGGGCGCTCCAAAAACATTCAGTACTTC.

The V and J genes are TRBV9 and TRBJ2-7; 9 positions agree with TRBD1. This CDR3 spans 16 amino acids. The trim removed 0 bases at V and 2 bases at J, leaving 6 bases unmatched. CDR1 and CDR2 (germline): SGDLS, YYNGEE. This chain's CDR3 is CASSVGGGTGPYEQYF. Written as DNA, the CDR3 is TGTGCCAGCAGCGTAGGGGGAGGGACAGGGCCCTACGAGCAGTACTTC.

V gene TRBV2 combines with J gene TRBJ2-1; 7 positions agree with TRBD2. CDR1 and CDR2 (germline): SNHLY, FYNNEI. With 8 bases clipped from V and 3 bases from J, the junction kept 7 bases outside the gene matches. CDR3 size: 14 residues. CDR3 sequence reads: CASDRSGYYNEQFF. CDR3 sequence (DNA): TGTGCCAGCGACCGTAGCGGGTACTACAATGAGCAGTTCTTC.

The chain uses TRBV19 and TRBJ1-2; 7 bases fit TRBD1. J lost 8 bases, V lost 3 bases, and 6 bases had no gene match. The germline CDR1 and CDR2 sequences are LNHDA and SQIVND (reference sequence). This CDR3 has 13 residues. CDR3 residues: CASSIRQGTGYTF. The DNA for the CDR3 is TGTGCCAGTAGTATCAGACAGGGTACCGGCTACACCTTC.

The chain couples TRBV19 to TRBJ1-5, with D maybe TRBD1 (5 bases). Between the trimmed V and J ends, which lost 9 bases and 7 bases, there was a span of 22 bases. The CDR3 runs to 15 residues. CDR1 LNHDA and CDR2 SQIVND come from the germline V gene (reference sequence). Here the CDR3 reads CASQGLPRGTQPQHF. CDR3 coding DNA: TGTGCCAGCCAGGGACTTCCGAGGGGTACGCAGCCCCAGCATTTT.

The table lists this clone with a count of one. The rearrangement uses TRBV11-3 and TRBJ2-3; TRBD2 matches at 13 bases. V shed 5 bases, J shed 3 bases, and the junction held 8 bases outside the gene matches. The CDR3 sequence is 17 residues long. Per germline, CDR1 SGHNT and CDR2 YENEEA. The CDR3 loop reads CASSIGLAGVGTDTQYF. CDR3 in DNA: TGTGCCAGCAGCATAGGACTAGCGGGAGTAGGGACAGATACGCAGTATTTT.

In DNA, the CDR3 is TGTGCCAGCTCATTCGGACTAGCGGGCACAGATACGCAGTATTTT. Protein sequence: CASSFGLAGTDTQYF. V gene TRBV18 combines with J gene TRBJ2-3; 10 bases align to TRBD2. CDR3 length equals 15 residues. V was clipped by 5 bases and J by 1 base; unmatched bases: 3. CDR1 KGHSH and CDR2 LQKENI come from the germline V gene. Full variable domain (missing parts from reference TRBV18 and TRBJ2-3): NAGVMQNPRHLVRRRGQEARLRCSPMKGHSHVYWYRQLPEEGLKFMVYLQKENIIDESGMPKERFSAEFPKEGPSILRIQQVVRGDSAAYFCASSFGLAGTDTQYFGPGTRLTVL.

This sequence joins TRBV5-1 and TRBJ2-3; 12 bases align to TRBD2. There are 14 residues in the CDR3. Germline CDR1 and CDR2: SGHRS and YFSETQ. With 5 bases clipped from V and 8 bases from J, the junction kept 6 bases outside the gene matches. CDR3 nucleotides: TGCGCCAGCAGGGATCTAGCGGGAGGGGGTACGCAGTATTTT. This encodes CASRDLAGGGTQYF. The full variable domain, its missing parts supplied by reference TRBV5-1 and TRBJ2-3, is KAGVTQTPRYLIKTRGQQVTLSCSPISGHRSVSWYQQTPGQGLQFLFEYFSETQRNKGNFPGRFSGRQFSNSRSEMNVSTLELGDSALYLCASRDLAGGGTQYFGPGTRLTVL.

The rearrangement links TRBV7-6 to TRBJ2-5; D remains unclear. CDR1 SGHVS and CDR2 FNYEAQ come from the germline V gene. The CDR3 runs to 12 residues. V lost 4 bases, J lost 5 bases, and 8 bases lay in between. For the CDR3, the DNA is TGTGCCAGCAGCTCCCCACTGGAGACCCAGTACTTC. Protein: CASSSPLETQYF.